This is a list of T cell receptor beta chains from one sample in a study of blood T cell repertoires in COVID-19. The repertoire was sequenced with immunoSEQ multiplex PCR; TCRdb's copy has only in-frame clones and lacks some. Among 250,000 or so clones listed, nearly 90% were seen once. Sequenced sample: peripheral blood. All receptors come from a man between 18 and 29 years old with active or convalescent COVID-19. Both conserved end residues are part of each CDR3. The D gene is left open where the match is weak. Expanded clones get a size class; other rows say once, few or many, or leave the size out.

V	D	J	size	CDR3	DNA
TRBV12-3/TRBV12-4	.	TRBJ1-1	.	CASSLVREAFF	TGTGCCAGCAGTTTGGTCCGGGAAGCTTTCTTT
TRBV11-3	.	TRBJ1-1	.	CASSDRMNTEAFF	TGTGCCAGCTCGGACAGAATGAACACTGAAGCTTTCTTT
TRBV11-3	TRBD2	TRBJ2-1	.	CASSSLAGGYNEQFF	TGTGCCAGCAGCTCTCTAGCGGGGGGGTACAATGAGCAGTTCTTC
TRBV15	.	TRBJ2-5	.	CATSRDRAQETQYF	TGTGCCACCAGCAGAGACAGGGCGCAAGAGACCCAGTACTTC
TRBV10-3	TRBD1	TRBJ1-5	.	CAISERLDRGQPQHF	TGTGCCATCAGTGAGCGTTTGGACAGGGGGCAGCCCCAGCATTTT
TRBV7-3	TRBD2	TRBJ2-3	once	CASSPFTGLALDTQYF	TGTGCCAGCAGCCCTTTCACGGGACTAGCGTTAGATACGCAGTATTTT
TRBV2	TRBD2	TRBJ2-3	.	CASPPGTSATDTQYF	TGTGCCAGTCCTCCCGGGACTAGCGCCACAGATACGCAGTATTTT
TRBV6-6	.	TRBJ1-2	.	CASLAVVYGYTF	TGTGCCAGCCTCGCGGTGGTCTATGGCTACACCTTC
TRBV14	TRBD1	TRBJ2-7	.	CASSRGQGPAYEQYF	TGTGCCAGCAGCCGAGGACAGGGGCCCGCCTACGAGCAGTACTTC
TRBV3-1/TRBV3-2	.	TRBJ2-3	.	CASSQGGQGLADTQYF	TGTGCCAGCAGCCAAGGGGGCCAGGGATTAGCAGATACGCAGTATTTT
TRBV6-1	.	TRBJ1-5	.	CASSPITGYSQPQHF	TGTGCCAGCAGTCCTATAACAGGGTATTCTCAGCCCCAGCATTTT
TRBV6-2/TRBV6-3	.	TRBJ1-2	few	CASSVVDSEYGYTF	TGTGCCAGCAGCGTCGTGGACAGCGAATATGGCTACACCTTC
TRBV20-1	.	TRBJ1-2	.	CSASLRGRGYGYTF	TGCAGTGCTAGTCTCAGGGGCCGAGGGTATGGCTACACCTTC
TRBV7-8	.	TRBJ1-1	few	CASSLLWTANTEAFF	TGTGCCAGCAGCCTGCTATGGACAGCGAACACTGAAGCTTTCTTT
TRBV9	.	TRBJ2-3	.	CASSGGLRREDTQYF	TGTGCCAGCAGCGGAGGACTCCGGCGAGAAGATACGCAGTATTTT
TRBV4-3	TRBD2	TRBJ2-7	.	CASSQREGYYEQYF	TGCGCCAGCAGCCAACGGGAGGGTTATTACGAGCAGTACTTC
TRBV2	TRBD1	TRBJ1-2	.	CASNALSPGQGNGYTF	TGTGCCAGCAATGCTCTCTCCCCGGGACAGGGGAATGGCTACACCTTC
TRBV29-1	TRBD2	TRBJ2-7	.	CSVEDDSGAYYEQYF	TGCAGCGTTGAAGATGATAGCGGGGCGTACTACGAGCAGTACTTC
TRBV30	.	TRBJ2-7	.	CAWSVLEGASSYEQYF	TGTGCCTGGAGTGTACTGGAGGGGGCCAGCTCCTACGAGCAGTACTTC
TRBV10-1	.	TRBJ2-1	.	CASSFSPWTCFPSQFF	TGCGCCAGCAGTTTTTCACCCTGGACTTGTTTCCCTTCGCAGTTCTTC
TRBV24-1	TRBD2	TRBJ2-7	.	CATSDRTSDRPYEQYF	TGTGCCACCAGTGACCGTACTAGCGATCGCCCCTACGAGCAGTACTTC
TRBV9	.	TRBJ2-1	.	CASSVVAGSYNEQFF	TGTGCCAGCAGCGTAGTGGCGGGATCCTACAATGAGCAGTTCTTC
TRBV6-1	.	TRBJ1-5	.	CASSEGGRQPQHF	TGTGCCAGCAGTGAGGGGGGGAGACAGCCCCAGCATTTT
TRBV7-9	.	TRBJ2-7	.	CASSLDLRGYEQYF	TGTGCCAGCAGCTTAGACCTTCGGGGCTACGAGCAGTACTTC
TRBV25-1	TRBD2	TRBJ2-1	.	CASSGGLAGLNEQFF	TGTGCCAGCAGTGGGGGACTAGCGGGGCTTAATGAGCAGTTCTTC
TRBV18	TRBD2	TRBJ2-3	.	CASTSLAGLPSDTQYF	TGTGCCAGCACATCACTAGCGGGCCTCCCCTCGGATACGCAGTATTTT
TRBV27	TRBD1	TRBJ1-4	once	CASRLALGQGNEKLFF	TGTGCCAGCCGATTGGCGCTAGGACAGGGGAATGAAAAACTGTTTTTT
TRBV11-1	TRBD1	TRBJ2-7	.	CASSLAGTAAYEQYF	TGTGCCAGCAGCTTAGCCGGGACAGCAGCCTACGAGCAGTACTTC
TRBV9	TRBD2	TRBJ2-7	.	CASSVAGGYSYEQYF	TGTGCCAGCAGCGTAGCGGGGGGGTATTCCTACGAGCAGTACTTC
TRBV20-1	.	TRBJ1-1	.	CSARSVPGAFF	TGCAGTGCTAGAAGTGTCCCAGGGGCTTTCTTT
TRBV28	.	TRBJ1-6	.	CASSLRRQGNSPLHF	TGTGCCAGCAGTTTACGGCGGCAGGGGAATTCACCCCTCCACTTT
TRBV15	.	TRBJ2-7	.	CATSSDIFSYEQYF	TGTGCCACCAGCAGCGACATATTCTCCTACGAGCAGTACTTC
TRBV5-1	.	TRBJ2-3	.	CASSWDLTRPTDTQYF	TGCGCCAGCAGCTGGGACTTGACGCGACCCACAGATACGCAGTATTTT
TRBV6-5	.	TRBJ1-1	once	CASSYAPGDTEAFF	TGTGCCAGCAGTTATGCCCCGGGGGACACTGAAGCTTTCTTT
TRBV30	.	TRBJ1-2	.	CAWSDAGDKYGYTF	TGTGCCTGGAGTGATGCAGGGGATAAGTATGGCTACACCTTC
TRBV6-6	.	TRBJ1-1	.	CASSPRLNTEAFF	TGTGCCAGCAGCCCGAGGCTGAACACTGAAGCTTTCTTT
TRBV3-1/TRBV3-2	.	TRBJ1-5	.	CASSQVNGGRGTNQPQHF	TGTGCCAGCAGCCAAGTGAATGGTGGTCGGGGTACCAATCAGCCCCAGCATTTT
TRBV7-7	TRBD2	TRBJ2-2	.	CASSLDSGSSEELFF	TGTGCTAGCAGCTTAGATAGCGGGAGCTCTGAGGAGCTGTTTTTT
TRBV5-1	.	TRBJ1-1	.	CASSLRGTNTEAFF	TGCGCCAGCAGCTTGAGGGGTACGAACACTGAAGCTTTCTTT
TRBV9	TRBD2	TRBJ2-3	.	CASSVGVAGGPSDTQYF	TGTGCCAGCAGCGTAGGGGTAGCGGGAGGGCCATCAGATACGCAGTATTTT
TRBV5-1	.	TRBJ2-7	.	CASSLSGGAPLGEQYF	TGCGCCAGCAGCTTATCTGGGGGCGCCCCTTTGGGGGAGCAGTACTTC
TRBV7-2	.	TRBJ1-6	.	CASSLTLRRNSPLHF	TGTGCCAGCAGCTTAACGTTGCGGAGAAATTCACCCCTCCACTTT
TRBV18	.	TRBJ2-5	once	CASSPLIEETQYF	TGTGCCAGCTCACCGCTAATTGAAGAGACCCAGTACTTC
TRBV2	.	TRBJ1-3	.	CATQTDGSGNTIYF	TGTGCCACCCAGACAGACGGCTCTGGAAACACCATATATTTT
TRBV19	.	TRBJ1-6	.	CASSWQGYDSPLHF	TGTGCCAGTAGTTGGCAGGGGTATGATTCACCCCTCCACTTT
TRBV6-5	.	TRBJ1-2	once	CASSMTENYGYTF	TGTGCCAGCAGCATGACAGAGAACTATGGCTACACCTTC
TRBV5-1	TRBD1	TRBJ2-1	.	CASSLTGTVSYNEQFF	TGCGCCAGCAGCCTCACCGGGACAGTCTCCTACAATGAGCAGTTCTTC
TRBV7-3	.	TRBJ2-3	.	CASTMGASGTDTQYF	TGTGCCAGCACCATGGGTGCCAGCGGAACAGATACGCAGTATTTT
TRBV19	TRBD2	TRBJ2-5	once	CASSIRTSGLQETQYF	TGTGCCAGTAGTATAAGAACTAGCGGGTTACAAGAGACCCAGTACTTC
TRBV27	.	TRBJ1-5	.	CASSFQGILNQPQHF	TGTGCCAGCAGTTTCCAGGGTATTCTCAATCAGCCCCAGCATTTT
TRBV20-1	.	TRBJ2-3	once	CSALSGDTQYF	TGCAGTGCCCTTAGTGGAGATACGCAGTATTTT
TRBV28	.	TRBJ1-4	.	CASSWRGRTEKLFF	TGTGCCAGCAGCTGGCGGGGGCGTACGGAAAAACTGTTTTTT
TRBV2	.	TRBJ1-4	.	CASREGGQGATNEKLFF	TGTGCCAGCAGGGAAGGCGGCCAGGGCGCAACTAATGAAAAACTGTTTTTT